This T cell receptor beta chain was sequenced for a study of OX40 agonist ivuxolimab in advanced cancers. The wider study: Every patient in dose escalation had hepatocellular carcinoma, melanoma, renal cell or head and neck cancer.

V gave up 3 bases and J gave up 4 bases; unmatched junction bases: 16. This CDR3 comprises 18 residues. CDR1 is WSHSY and CDR2 is SAAADI in the germline V gene. The table came from immunoSEQ multiplex PCR; TCRdb's copy has only in-frame clones and leaves some out. The table has around 82,000 clones, around nine tenths seen once. The receptor was derived from an adult with an advanced solid tumor such as melanoma, head and neck, liver or kidney cancer. V usage is TRBV10-2 and J usage is TRBJ1-2; TRBD1 agrees at 8 bases. This material consisted of CD4+ or CD8+ T cells sorted from blood, taken in a trial of the OX40 agonist ivuxolimab. CDR3 amino acids: CASSDSYNPTGVIYGYTF. For the CDR3, the DNA is TGCGCCAGCAGTGATTCCTACAACCCGACAGGGGTAATCTATGGCTACACCTTC.